A selection of T cell receptor beta chains follows, all from one sample in a study of blood T cell repertoires in COVID-19. Here immunoSEQ multiplex PCR was the method, and the copy in TCRdb shows in-frame clones only, minus some. The sample contains about 190,000 clones, 70% to 85% of which appear only once. The sequenced material came from PBMCs or T cells enriched from blood (not recorded which). These receptors were collected from a woman in her twenties or thirties who had recovered from COVID-19. Both conserved end residues are part of each CDR3. Each record gives: CDR3 protein, V gene, J gene.

CDR3: CASSLLAGGNSGELFF
V: TRBV5-1
J: TRBJ2-2

CDR3: CASRMIRGQGNSNQPQHF
V: TRBV2
J: TRBJ1-5

CDR3: CASSLVAGVDEQFF
V: TRBV5-1
J: TRBJ2-1

CDR3: CASSLYGGSQETQYF
V: TRBV5-1
J: TRBJ2-5

CDR3: CASSFSRAPYGYTF
V: TRBV7-2
J: TRBJ1-2

CDR3: CASSNRVGRYGYTF
V: TRBV3-1/TRBV3-2
J: TRBJ1-2

CDR3: CASSYGARYYGYTF
V: TRBV6-5
J: TRBJ1-2

CDR3: CASSFGGGKETQYF
V: TRBV11-2
J: TRBJ2-5

CDR3: CASSFKGRTSGRLDGEQFF
V: TRBV7-3
J: TRBJ2-1

CDR3: CASSMTARGYYSNQPQHF
V: TRBV5-6
J: TRBJ1-5

CDR3: CATAGGSNQPQHF
V: TRBV15
J: TRBJ1-5

CDR3: CASSGALTDTQYF
V: TRBV11-3
J: TRBJ2-3

CDR3: CASTPWPNTEAFF
V: TRBV19
J: TRBJ1-1

CDR3: CASRTANQPQHF
V: TRBV6-5
J: TRBJ1-5

CDR3: CASSEQGARNTEAFF
V: TRBV2
J: TRBJ1-1

CDR3: CASSSPTQSEQFF
V: TRBV5-1
J: TRBJ2-1

CDR3: CASSTGRGGQPQHF
V: TRBV2
J: TRBJ1-5

CDR3: CSVEGDSGLSSYNEQFF
V: TRBV29-1
J: TRBJ2-1

CDR3: CASSVGGRTIYF
V: TRBV9
J: TRBJ1-3

CDR3: CASSRGGVYGYTF
V: TRBV28
J: TRBJ1-2

CDR3: CASSLQDRYNSPLHF
V: TRBV5-4
J: TRBJ1-6

CDR3: CASSLGGMNTEAFF
V: TRBV27
J: TRBJ1-1

CDR3: CASSYWTGTSSLHF
V: TRBV6-5
J: TRBJ1-6

CDR3: CASSKRGGSAGYTF
V: TRBV21-1
J: TRBJ1-2

CDR3: CASSARDRLVTEAFF
V: TRBV5-6
J: TRBJ1-1

CDR3: CASSDRQGSRGYTF
V: TRBV2
J: TRBJ1-2

CDR3: CASSPPQADTQYF
V: TRBV9
J: TRBJ2-3